This T cell receptor beta chain was retrieved from a study of CD8 T cells in Susac syndrome. V lost 0 bases, J lost 2 bases, and 16 bases stayed unmatched. Looked up from germline, CDR1 is MNHEY and CDR2 is SVGEGT. The CDR3 has 20 residues. Random hexamers were used to reverse transcribe the RNA input (0.5 to 1 ug). In TCRdb, the immunoSEQ multiplex PCR reads were re-called with MiXCR into one record per CDR3 protein. The sample lists 60,000 to 75,000 distinct CDR3 sequences, 95% occurring once. Sample: CD8+ T cells from PBMCs. The TCR sequence derives from a human donor in good health. The rearrangement joins TRBV6-2 or TRBV6-3 to TRBJ2-1, with TRBD2 matching 7 bases. The CDR3 nucleotides read TGTGCCAGCAGTTACTCGGAAAGTACTAGCGAGAAGGGGACCTACAATGAGCAGTTCTTC. Encoded protein: CASSYSESTSEKGTYNEQFF.